This T cell receptor (beta chain) was found in a study of T-cell reconstitution after alpha-beta-depleted transplantation in children. This clonotype was detected a few times. Preparation of the TCRbeta library used unique molecular identifiers. TCRdb analysed the PCR reads with MiXCR anew, one entry per CDR3 protein. The sample contains approximately 400,000 distinct CDR3 sequences, approximately 10% of which appear only once. The CDR3 is 16 residues long. The germline CDR1 and CDR2 sequences are SGHKS and YYEKEE (reference sequence). The junction had 8 bases not matched to a gene; V was cut back by 4 bases and J by 8 bases.

The chain has TRBV5-5 and TRBJ2-1; TRBD2 matches 14 bases. The sequencing used PBMCs from the stem cell graft donor, collected from the stem cell graft. This receptor was identified in a human donor who donated a stem cell graft to a child with acute myeloid leukemia. CDR3 sequence (DNA): TGTGCCAGCAGCCCGGGACTAGCGGGAGAAGGGGATGAGCAGTTCTTC. It specifies CASSPGLAGEGDEQFF.